The T cell receptor beta chain described here comes from a study of monozygotic twins with inflammatory bowel disease. The CDR3 runs to 16 residues. The germline gives CDR1 DFQATT, CDR2 SNEGSKA (reference sequence). TCRdb re-called the 5' RACE reads; every CDR3 protein appears as one record, without DNA. The repertoire table contains about 330,000 distinct CDR3 sequences. Study-level findings and limits: No separation of different T cell subtypes was possible.

On this clonotype: Its antigen is currently unknown.

The rearrangement joins TRBV20-1 to TRBJ1-1; as DNA is missing, the TRBD1 call by TCRdb cannot be tested. The TCR comes from a human donor with ulcerative colitis or Crohn's disease, or a healthy co-twin of an affected twin (not recorded which). Input material: blood. The CDR3 spells CSAPKRAPRGHTEAFF.